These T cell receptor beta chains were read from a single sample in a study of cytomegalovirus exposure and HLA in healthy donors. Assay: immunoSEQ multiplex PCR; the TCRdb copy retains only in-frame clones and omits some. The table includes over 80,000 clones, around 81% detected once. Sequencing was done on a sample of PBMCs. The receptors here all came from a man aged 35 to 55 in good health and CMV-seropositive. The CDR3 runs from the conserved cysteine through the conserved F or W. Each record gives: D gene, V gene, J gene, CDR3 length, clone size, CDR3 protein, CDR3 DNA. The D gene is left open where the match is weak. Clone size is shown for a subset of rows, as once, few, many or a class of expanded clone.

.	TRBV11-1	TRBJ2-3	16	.	CASSRGTAESTDTQYF	TGTGCCAGCAGCCGTGGCACAGCGGAGAGCACAGATACGCAGTATTTT
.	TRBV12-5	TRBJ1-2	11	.	CASGLTGGYTF	TGTGCTAGTGGTTTGACAGGTGGCTACACCTTC
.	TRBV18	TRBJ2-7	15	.	CASSPGEASSYEQYF	TGTGCCAGCTCACCGGGGGAGGCGAGCTCCTACGAGCAGTACTTC
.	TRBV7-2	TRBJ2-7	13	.	CASSLSGAYEQYF	TGTGCCAGCAGCTTATCGGGAGCCTACGAGCAGTACTTC
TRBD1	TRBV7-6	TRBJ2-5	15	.	CASSPGTGMGKTQYF	TGTGCCAGCAGCCCCGGGACAGGGATGGGAAAGACCCAGTACTTC
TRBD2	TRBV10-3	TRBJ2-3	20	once	CAISGTGTSGGATSTDTQYF	TGTGCCATCAGTGGTACCGGGACTAGCGGGGGGGCCACGAGCACAGATACGCAGTATTTT
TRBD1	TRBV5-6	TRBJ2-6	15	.	CASVSQGFGANVLTF	TGTGCCAGCGTCTCACAGGGGTTCGGGGCCAACGTCCTGACTTTC
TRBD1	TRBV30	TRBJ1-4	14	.	CAWNTGTGGEKLFF	TGTGCCTGGAACACCGGGACAGGTGGCGAAAAACTGTTTTTT
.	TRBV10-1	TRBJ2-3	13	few	CASSNRESDTQYF	TGCGCCAGCAGCAACCGGGAATCAGATACGCAGTATTTT
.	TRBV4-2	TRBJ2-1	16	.	CASSQPGLYSYNEQFF	TGTGCCAGCAGCCAACCGGGACTTTACTCCTACAATGAGCAGTTCTTC
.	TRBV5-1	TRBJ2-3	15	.	CASSLGGQGTDTQYF	TGCGCCAGCAGCTTGGGGGGGCAGGGCACAGATACGCAGTATTTT
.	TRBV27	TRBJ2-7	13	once	CASSLSITYEQYF	TGTGCCAGCAGTTTATCAATAACTTACGAGCAGTACTTC
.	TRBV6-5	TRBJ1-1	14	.	CASSHLTGNTEAFF	TGTGCCAGCAGTCACTTAACGGGGAACACTGAAGCTTTCTTT
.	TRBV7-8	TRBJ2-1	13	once	CASSPRGEPQQFF	TGTGCCAGCAGCCCCCGCGGGGAACCTCAGCAGTTCTTC
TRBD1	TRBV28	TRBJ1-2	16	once	CASSFTQTGVNYGYTF	TGTGCCAGCAGTTTCACCCAGACAGGGGTGAACTATGGCTACACCTTC
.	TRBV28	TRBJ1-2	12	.	CASSLKGLGYTF	TGTGCCAGCAGTTTAAAGGGGCTTGGCTACACCTTC
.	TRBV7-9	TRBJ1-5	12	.	CSSGRGIQPQHF	TGTTCCAGCGGAAGGGGTATTCAGCCCCAGCATTTT
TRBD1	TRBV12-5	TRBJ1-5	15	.	CASGFHRGSNQPQHF	TGTGCTAGTGGTTTCCACAGGGGTAGCAATCAGCCCCAGCATTTT